Listed below are T cell receptor beta chains from one sample, sequenced in a study of long-term antiretroviral therapy in people with HIV. Measured with immunoSEQ multiplex PCR; TCRdb has only the in-frame clones, and not every one. The sample has 27,000 or so clones, 80% to 90% seen once; the top ten hold roughly 15%. The sequencing here drew on unsorted PBMCs, taken 1.2 years after starting antiretroviral therapy. The receptors come from a man aged 50 to 59 with HIV. CDR3s include the opening cysteine and the closing phenylalanine or tryptophan. Each record gives: CDR3 DNA, CDR3 protein, J gene, clone size, V gene, D gene. D genes are given only for firm matches. Not all rows give a size; the values are once, few, many and, for expanded clones, a class.

cdr3_nt: TGTGCCAGCTCACCCGACAGGGAGCGCTACAATGAGCAGTTCTTC
cdr3_aa: CASSPDRERYNEQFF
j_call: TRBJ2-1
clone_size: NA
v_call: TRBV18
d_call: TRBD1

cdr3_nt: TGTGCCAGCAGCACCCGGACGGTGGGGACTGAAGCTTTCTTT
cdr3_aa: CASSTRTVGTEAFF
j_call: TRBJ1-1
clone_size: once
v_call: TRBV13
d_call: NA

cdr3_nt: TGTGCCAGCAGAACCACGGACAGGGGAGAGACCCAGTACTTC
cdr3_aa: CASRTTDRGETQYF
j_call: TRBJ2-5
clone_size: NA
v_call: TRBV6-1
d_call: TRBD1

cdr3_nt: TGTGCCACCAGCAGCGAGTATGGACAGGGCCATCAGCCCCAGCATTTT
cdr3_aa: CATSSEYGQGHQPQHF
j_call: TRBJ1-5
clone_size: NA
v_call: TRBV15
d_call: TRBD1

cdr3_nt: TGTGCCTGGACAATCGGTGGACATAGCAATCAGCCCCAGCATTTT
cdr3_aa: CAWTIGGHSNQPQHF
j_call: TRBJ1-5
clone_size: NA
v_call: TRBV30
d_call: NA

cdr3_nt: TGTGCCAGCAGTCCCCGACCCGGAGATACGCAGTATTTT
cdr3_aa: CASSPRPGDTQYF
j_call: TRBJ2-3
clone_size: NA
v_call: TRBV6-6
d_call: NA

cdr3_nt: TGTGCTTGGAGTTGGGGTTCGGGAAACACCATATATTTT
cdr3_aa: CAWSWGSGNTIYF
j_call: TRBJ1-3
clone_size: NA
v_call: TRBV30
d_call: NA

cdr3_nt: TGTGCCAGCAGTGATCCGGGGGAGACCCAGTACTTC
cdr3_aa: CASSDPGETQYF
j_call: TRBJ2-5
clone_size: NA
v_call: TRBV28
d_call: NA

cdr3_nt: TGTGCCAGCAGTTTATCAAGCGGGGGCTACAATGAGCAGTTCTTC
cdr3_aa: CASSLSSGGYNEQFF
j_call: TRBJ2-1
clone_size: NA
v_call: TRBV27
d_call: TRBD2

cdr3_nt: TGTGCCACCTCGGACAGGAACTCTGGGGCCAACGTCCTGACTTTC
cdr3_aa: CATSDRNSGANVLTF
j_call: TRBJ2-6
clone_size: few
v_call: TRBV15
d_call: TRBD1

cdr3_nt: TGTGCCAGCAGCGAACAGGGGGCGTATGGCTACACCTTC
cdr3_aa: CASSEQGAYGYTF
j_call: TRBJ1-2
clone_size: NA
v_call: TRBV9
d_call: TRBD1

cdr3_nt: TGTGCCAGCAGAAGGGTACCCCCAGGGGTAGAGACCCAGTACTTC
cdr3_aa: CASRRVPPGVETQYF
j_call: TRBJ2-5
clone_size: few
v_call: TRBV5-4
d_call: NA

cdr3_nt: TGTGCCAGCACCCCCGGTGGAATTCCGAGCTCCTACAATGAGCAGTTCTTC
cdr3_aa: CASTPGGIPSSYNEQFF
j_call: TRBJ2-1
clone_size: NA
v_call: TRBV28
d_call: NA

cdr3_nt: TGCGCCAGCAGAGAAGGGACGGATGAGGGCTACACCTTC
cdr3_aa: CASREGTDEGYTF
j_call: TRBJ1-2
clone_size: NA
v_call: TRBV5-1
d_call: NA

cdr3_nt: TGTGCCAGCAGGCAGGGCAATCAGCCCCAGCATTTT
cdr3_aa: CASRQGNQPQHF
j_call: TRBJ1-5
clone_size: medium-sized
v_call: TRBV27
d_call: NA

cdr3_nt: TGCGCCAGCAGTGAAAGCTACGAGCAGTACTTC
cdr3_aa: CASSESYEQYF
j_call: TRBJ2-7
clone_size: NA
v_call: TRBV10-1
d_call: NA

cdr3_nt: TGTGCCAGCAGCTCCTCGACTAGCGGGGACGGAAAAGACTACAATGAGCAGTTCTTC
cdr3_aa: CASSSSTSGDGKDYNEQFF
j_call: TRBJ2-1
clone_size: NA
v_call: TRBV7-3
d_call: TRBD2

cdr3_nt: TGTGCCAGCAGGGGGGCCCCCGGGACTCTAAGCTCCTACGAGCAGTACTTC
cdr3_aa: CASRGAPGTLSSYEQYF
j_call: TRBJ2-7
clone_size: NA
v_call: TRBV2
d_call: NA

cdr3_nt: TGTGCCAGCAGTGAAAATGGGATAGGCTACACCTTC
cdr3_aa: CASSENGIGYTF
j_call: TRBJ1-2
clone_size: few
v_call: TRBV2
d_call: NA

cdr3_nt: TGTGCCAGCAGCCCAGGGACGGGGGGGACTGAAGCTTTCTTT
cdr3_aa: CASSPGTGGTEAFF
j_call: TRBJ1-1
clone_size: NA
v_call: TRBV7-9
d_call: NA

cdr3_nt: TGTGCCAGCAGTCCACCGGGACGGCTAAACCCTGGGAATGAAAAACTGTTTTTT
cdr3_aa: CASSPPGRLNPGNEKLFF
j_call: TRBJ1-4
clone_size: NA
v_call: TRBV28
d_call: NA

cdr3_nt: TGTGCCAGCAGCTTGCAGGCAGGGGGCCTGGAAGGCTACACCTTC
cdr3_aa: CASSLQAGGLEGYTF
j_call: TRBJ1-2
clone_size: NA
v_call: TRBV5-5
d_call: TRBD1

cdr3_nt: TGTGCAAGTCGCTCCTTGACCCTCCACCTGTTTTTT
cdr3_aa: CASRSLTLHLFF
j_call: TRBJ1-4
clone_size: NA
v_call: TRBV12-2
d_call: NA

cdr3_nt: TGTGCCAGCGGGTGGGGGAGCTCCTACAATGAGCAGTTCTTC
cdr3_aa: CASGWGSSYNEQFF
j_call: TRBJ2-1
clone_size: NA
v_call: TRBV9
d_call: NA

cdr3_nt: TGTGCCATCGGTCAGCTCTACGAGCAGTACTTC
cdr3_aa: CAIGQLYEQYF
j_call: TRBJ2-7
clone_size: NA
v_call: TRBV10-3
d_call: NA

cdr3_nt: TGTGCCAGCAGCCTGCGGGGGGGGAACACCGGGGAGCTGTTTTTT
cdr3_aa: CASSLRGGNTGELFF
j_call: TRBJ2-2
clone_size: NA
v_call: TRBV7-3
d_call: TRBD2

cdr3_nt: TGCAGCGCAAGGTTCGGGACAGGGGTTGAAAAACTGTTTTTT
cdr3_aa: CSARFGTGVEKLFF
j_call: TRBJ1-4
clone_size: NA
v_call: TRBV29-1
d_call: TRBD1

cdr3_nt: TGTGCCAGCAGGGGCGGATCCGGGGGGAGCAATCAGCCCCAGCATTTT
cdr3_aa: CASRGGSGGSNQPQHF
j_call: TRBJ1-5
clone_size: NA
v_call: TRBV27
d_call: NA

cdr3_nt: TGTGCCAGCAGCGTAGGGGGAACCGGGGAGCTGTTTTTT
cdr3_aa: CASSVGGTGELFF
j_call: TRBJ2-2
clone_size: NA
v_call: TRBV9
d_call: NA

cdr3_nt: TGTGCCAGCAGTGGTGGAGGGTACAATGAGCAGTTCTTC
cdr3_aa: CASSGGGYNEQFF
j_call: TRBJ2-1
clone_size: once
v_call: TRBV2
d_call: NA

cdr3_nt: TGTGCCAGCAGCGGTACAGGGGAAGCCTATGGCTACACCTTC
cdr3_aa: CASSGTGEAYGYTF
j_call: TRBJ1-2
clone_size: NA
v_call: TRBV5-5
d_call: TRBD1

cdr3_nt: TGTGCCAGCTCCCCGAAACAGGGTGCGAACACCGGGGAGCTGTTTTTT
cdr3_aa: CASSPKQGANTGELFF
j_call: TRBJ2-2
clone_size: NA
v_call: TRBV18
d_call: NA

cdr3_nt: TGTGCCAGCAGCTCAGACAGGAGGACTGCTGAAGCTTTCTTT
cdr3_aa: CASSSDRRTAEAFF
j_call: TRBJ1-1
clone_size: NA
v_call: TRBV7-6
d_call: NA

cdr3_nt: TGTGCCAGCAGTGAAAGCAGGACTAGCAATCAGCCCCAGCATTTT
cdr3_aa: CASSESRTSNQPQHF
j_call: TRBJ1-5
clone_size: NA
v_call: TRBV6-1
d_call: NA

cdr3_nt: TGTGCCAGTAGCCCGACAGGGCCCAACTATGGCTACACCTTC
cdr3_aa: CASSPTGPNYGYTF
j_call: TRBJ1-2
clone_size: NA
v_call: TRBV19
d_call: TRBD1

cdr3_nt: TGCGCCAGCAGTGTTGGGGGGGGCACAGATACGCAGTATTTT
cdr3_aa: CASSVGGGTDTQYF
j_call: TRBJ2-3
clone_size: NA
v_call: TRBV10-2
d_call: TRBD2

cdr3_nt: TGTGCCAGCAGAACCGGGACAGGGACTGAAGCTTTCTTT
cdr3_aa: CASRTGTGTEAFF
j_call: TRBJ1-1
clone_size: NA
v_call: TRBV6-5
d_call: TRBD1

cdr3_nt: TGCGCCAGCAGCCAAGGTAGTCAGAGGGGGCTCTCTAGGGAGCAGTACTTC
cdr3_aa: CASSQGSQRGLSREQYF
j_call: TRBJ2-7
clone_size: few
v_call: TRBV4-3
d_call: TRBD1

cdr3_nt: TGCGCCAGCAGCCAACGCCCGGCCAGGGGTGGGACCGGGGAGCTGTTTTTT
cdr3_aa: CASSQRPARGGTGELFF
j_call: TRBJ2-2
clone_size: NA
v_call: TRBV4-3
d_call: NA

cdr3_nt: TGTGCCAGCAGGACAGGGGCTAATGAAAAACTGTTTTTT
cdr3_aa: CASRTGANEKLFF
j_call: TRBJ1-4
clone_size: NA
v_call: TRBV2
d_call: TRBD1

cdr3_nt: TGTGCCAGCAGTTTGGACAGTCCTAGGGAGACCCAGTACTTC
cdr3_aa: CASSLDSPRETQYF
j_call: TRBJ2-5
clone_size: NA
v_call: TRBV28
d_call: NA

cdr3_nt: TGTGCCAGCAGCTTGTCCTTGTTGGCGGATAGCTCCTACGAGCAGTACTTC
cdr3_aa: CASSLSLLADSSYEQYF
j_call: TRBJ2-7
clone_size: NA
v_call: TRBV12-1
d_call: NA

cdr3_nt: TGTGCCAGCAGCGCCTCGGGGGCGAGGGAGACCCAGTACTTC
cdr3_aa: CASSASGARETQYF
j_call: TRBJ2-5
clone_size: NA
v_call: TRBV9
d_call: NA

cdr3_nt: TGTGCCAGTAGTATAGAGGGTGGGGGGACTCCCTACAATGAGCAGTTCTTC
cdr3_aa: CASSIEGGGTPYNEQFF
j_call: TRBJ2-1
clone_size: NA
v_call: TRBV19
d_call: NA

cdr3_nt: TGTGCCAGCAGTTCACAGGGTGGGAACTATGGCTACACCTTC
cdr3_aa: CASSSQGGNYGYTF
j_call: TRBJ1-2
clone_size: NA
v_call: TRBV2
d_call: NA

cdr3_nt: TGTGCCAGCAGCAAACAAGGGGGAAATCAGCCCCAGCATTTT
cdr3_aa: CASSKQGGNQPQHF
j_call: TRBJ1-5
clone_size: NA
v_call: TRBV6-6
d_call: NA

cdr3_nt: TGTGCCAGCAGCTTACAGCCCATCGCACCGGGGGGGGAAGAGACCCAGTACTTC
cdr3_aa: CASSLQPIAPGGEETQYF
j_call: TRBJ2-5
clone_size: NA
v_call: TRBV7-2
d_call: TRBD2

cdr3_nt: TGCGCCAGCAGCACGGAGGGACAGGGCAATGAGCAGTTCTTC
cdr3_aa: CASSTEGQGNEQFF
j_call: TRBJ2-1
clone_size: NA
v_call: TRBV5-1
d_call: TRBD1

cdr3_nt: TGTGCCAGTAATATGGGGGGACAATTGGAAGAGACCCAGTACTTC
cdr3_aa: CASNMGGQLEETQYF
j_call: TRBJ2-5
clone_size: NA
v_call: TRBV19
d_call: NA

cdr3_nt: TGCGCCAGCCTCGGGACAGGGGCCGCCGTTAACACTGAAGCTTTCTTT
cdr3_aa: CASLGTGAAVNTEAFF
j_call: TRBJ1-1
clone_size: NA
v_call: TRBV10-1
d_call: TRBD1

cdr3_nt: TGCGCCAGCAGCCAAGATGGCCCTGTGGGTGGCTACACCTTC
cdr3_aa: CASSQDGPVGGYTF
j_call: TRBJ1-2
clone_size: NA
v_call: TRBV4-3
d_call: NA

cdr3_nt: TGTGCCAGCAGTCGGGGGGACAGGGACAATCAGCCCCAGCATTTT
cdr3_aa: CASSRGDRDNQPQHF
j_call: TRBJ1-5
clone_size: NA
v_call: TRBV28
d_call: TRBD1

cdr3_nt: TGTGCCAGCAGATTTAGCAGGGCTAGCACAGATACGCAGTATTTT
cdr3_aa: CASRFSRASTDTQYF
j_call: TRBJ2-3
clone_size: few
v_call: TRBV11-2
d_call: NA

cdr3_nt: TGTGCCAGCAGTCCCCCCGGGACAACGAACACCGGGGAGCTGTTTTTT
cdr3_aa: CASSPPGTTNTGELFF
j_call: TRBJ2-2
clone_size: NA
v_call: TRBV5-5
d_call: NA

cdr3_nt: TGCAGCGTTGTCACCTACGAGCAGTACTTC
cdr3_aa: CSVVTYEQYF
j_call: TRBJ2-7
clone_size: once
v_call: TRBV29-1
d_call: NA

cdr3_nt: TGTGCCAGCAGCTTAGATTTGGGGTTACCATATGAAAAACTGTTTTTT
cdr3_aa: CASSLDLGLPYEKLFF
j_call: TRBJ1-4
clone_size: NA
v_call: TRBV11-2
d_call: NA

cdr3_nt: TGTGCCAGCAGTGGCTCTCGTGGGGCTAGTTCACCCCTCCACTTT
cdr3_aa: CASSGSRGASSPLHF
j_call: TRBJ1-6
clone_size: NA
v_call: TRBV2
d_call: NA